This T cell receptor beta chain was retrieved from a study of cytomegalovirus exposure and HLA in healthy donors. Study-wide background: Early released data comprised 80 million to 100 million unique TCRs from HLA-typed donors.

V gave up 5 bases and J gave up 2 bases, with 10 bases separating them. CDR3 size: 14 residues. CDR1 is LNHDA, CDR2 SQIVND, per germline (reference sequence). Notes on the study in general: Associated with HLA alleles at 0.05 false discovery rate in a later analysis were approximately 17,000 TCR beta sequences. Indistinguishability led to the exclusion of some V segments, TRBV6-2 and TRBV6-3 included. Most TCR sequences were seen very rarely across donors, but some public TCRs occurred in many.

13 Jbeta primers and 60 Vbeta primers were used for the PCR. Sequencing was performed with immunoSEQ multiplex PCR; in TCRdb, only in-frame clones are kept and a portion is missing. In the table there are about 200,000 clones, about 78% of which are singletons. With respect to this clone: What it binds is not known.

The chain combines TRBV19 with TRBJ1-5; D not resolved. Sequencing used PBMCs. This TCR was sampled from a male donor in good health and CMV-seronegative. This CDR3 is CASSFSMGNQPQHF. In nucleotides, the CDR3 is TGTGCCAGTAGTTTTAGTATGGGCAATCAGCCCCAGCATTTT.